The clone carrying this T cell receptor beta chain was recorded once. After thawing and overnight rest, PBMC were stained with GMM-loaded CD1B tetramer, viability dye and anti-CD3 for sorting. The lipid loaded on the CD1B tetramers was C32 glucose monomycolate from Rhodococcus equi. From each donor, about 100,000 tetramer-negative cells were sorted. This sample was included in a study of T cells in tuberculosis. As for the study in general: T cells were selected with CD1B tetramers loaded with glucose monomycolate. Broader study findings: Some low-affinity tetramer-binding T cells may be absent from this sample.

The V end lost 0 bases, the J end lost 13 bases, and 19 bases lay between the germline ends. The germline V gene encodes CDR1 SGDLS and CDR2 YYNGEE. CDR3 size: 14 residues. TCRdb's copy holds only in-frame clones and misses some; the assay was immunoSEQ multiplex PCR. Among 55,000 to 70,000 clones listed, under 90% were seen once. Specimen: CD1b-GMM tetramer-negative cells sorted from PBMCs. This TCR derives from an adult woman with latent tuberculosis. The rearrangement uses TRBV9 and TRBJ1-2, with D tentatively TRBD1 (5 bases). The CDR3 nucleotides read TGTGCCAGCAGCGTAGGTACAGAGAGCATGGGGGGCACCTTC. Encoded protein: CASSVGTESMGGTF.